This T cell receptor beta chain was documented in a study of cytomegalovirus exposure and HLA in healthy donors. As for this clone: What it binds is unknown.

PCR primers comprised 60 Vbeta and 13 Jbeta primers. Here immunoSEQ multiplex PCR was the method, and the copy in TCRdb shows in-frame clones only, minus some. The sample holds 200,000 to 250,000 clones. Trimming took off 3 bases at V and 3 bases at J, with 12 bases between the two ends. CDR3 length: 14 amino acids. Germline lookup yields CDR1 MGHRA and CDR2 YSYEKL. Study conclusions and caveats: It was likely that a cluster of highly shared sequence variants was a sequencing artifact. Clonal expansion, a later analysis showed, was greater in HLA-associated TCR beta chains than in equally common others. Sequencing depth across donors, presence/absence analyses assumed, was roughly uniform.

The chain joins TRBV4-1 to TRBJ2-7; weak D call: TRBD1 (5 bases). This receptor was identified in a girl aged 2-15 years in good health and CMV-seropositive. Sequenced input: PBMCs. CDR3 loop: CASSHVTEYYEQYF. Written as DNA, the CDR3 is TGCGCCAGCAGCCACGTGACAGAGTACTACGAGCAGTACTTC.